This entry lists 5 T cell receptor beta chains sequenced from one sample in a study of graft-versus-host responses after intestinal transplantation. TCRdb's copy holds only in-frame clones and misses some; the assay was immunoSEQ multiplex PCR. The sample includes 74,000 or so clones, approximately 90% of them seen just once. The sequencing used PBMCs, collected 98 days after intestinal transplantation. These receptors all stem from a human patient who received an intestinal transplant, so some T cells may come from the graft donor.

The rearrangement joins TRBV4-1 to TRBJ1-4, with 9 bases aligning to TRBD1. Trimming removed 5 bases from V and 6 bases from J; junction bases left unmatched: 4. This CDR3 spans 14 amino acids. The germline gives CDR1 MGHRA, CDR2 YSYEKL. The CDR3 DNA reads as TGCGCCAGCAGCTACAGGGGGCGGGATGAAAAACTGTTTTTT. Translated, it gives CASSYRGRDEKLFF.

A single count supports this clone. The gene calls are TRBV29-1 and TRBJ2-5; D is ambiguous. Deletions cut 3 bases from V and 5 bases from J, with 7 bases between. CDR3 length: 11 amino acids. Germline CDR1 reads SQVTM; CDR2 reads ANQGSEA. CDR3 nucleotides: TGCAGCGTTGAGGCCGGGGAGACCCAGTACTTC. It is translated as CSVEAGETQYF.

This sequence joins TRBV2 and TRBJ2-1, with TRBD1 matching 9 bases. Per germline, CDR1 SNHLY and CDR2 FYNNEI. V was pared by 10 bases and J by 5 bases, with 6 bases of the junction left unmatched. The CDR3 spans 13 residues. For the CDR3, the DNA is TGTGCCACCCGGGACAGGGAAGACAATGAGCAGTTCTTC. It yields the protein CATRDREDNEQFF.

This clone was picked up one time. The genes are TRBV6-1 and TRBJ2-2; 8 positions match TRBD1. The CDR3 covers 15 residues. Unmatched junction bases numbered 2, after V lost 5 bases and J lost 0 bases. Germline V gene data show CDR1 as MNHNS and CDR2 as SASEGT. DNA for the CDR3: TGTGCCAGCAGTATACAGGGGGCGAACACCGGGGAGCTGTTTTTT. Its translation is CASSIQGANTGELFF.

The sample holds one count of this clone. V gene TRBV7-8 combines with J gene TRBJ2-2, with D hard to call. The length of the CDR3 is 14 residues. Germline values: CDR1 SGHVS, CDR2 FQNEAQ. Trimming shortened V by 3 bases and J by 0 bases, and 5 bases separated the two germline ends. The CDR3 protein is CASSFSPNTGELFF. CDR3 DNA: TGTGCCAGCAGCTTTTCCCCGAACACCGGGGAGCTGTTTTTT.